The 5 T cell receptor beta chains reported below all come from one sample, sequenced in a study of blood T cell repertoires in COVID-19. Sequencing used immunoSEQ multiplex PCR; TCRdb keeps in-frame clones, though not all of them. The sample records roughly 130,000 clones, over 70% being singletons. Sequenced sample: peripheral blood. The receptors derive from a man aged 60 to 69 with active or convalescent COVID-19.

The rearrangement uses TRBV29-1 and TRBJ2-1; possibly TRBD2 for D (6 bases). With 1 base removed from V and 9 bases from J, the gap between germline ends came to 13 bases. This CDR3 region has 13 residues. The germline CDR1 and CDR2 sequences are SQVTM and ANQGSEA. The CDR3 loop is CSVEGGMGREQFF. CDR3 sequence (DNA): TGCAGCGTTGAAGGCGGGATGGGGCGTGAGCAGTTCTTC.

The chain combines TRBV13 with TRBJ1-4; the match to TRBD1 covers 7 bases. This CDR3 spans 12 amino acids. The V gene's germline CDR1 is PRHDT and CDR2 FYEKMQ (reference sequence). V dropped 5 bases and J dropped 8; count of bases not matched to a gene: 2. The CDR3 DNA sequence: TGTGCCAGCAGCCTACAGGGGGAAAAACTGTTTTTT. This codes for CASSLQGEKLFF.

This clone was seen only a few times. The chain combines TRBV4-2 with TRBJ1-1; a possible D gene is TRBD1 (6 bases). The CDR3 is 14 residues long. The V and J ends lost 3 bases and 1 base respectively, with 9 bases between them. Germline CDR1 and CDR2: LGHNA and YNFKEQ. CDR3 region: CASSHGQTNTEAFF. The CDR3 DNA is TGTGCCAGCAGCCATGGACAGACGAACACTGAAGCTTTCTTT.

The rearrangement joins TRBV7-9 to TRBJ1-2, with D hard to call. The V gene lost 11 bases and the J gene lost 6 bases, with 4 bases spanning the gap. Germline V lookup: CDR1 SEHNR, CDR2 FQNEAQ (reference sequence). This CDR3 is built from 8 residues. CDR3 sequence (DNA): TGTGCCGCAGATGGCTACACCTTC. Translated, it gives CAADGYTF.

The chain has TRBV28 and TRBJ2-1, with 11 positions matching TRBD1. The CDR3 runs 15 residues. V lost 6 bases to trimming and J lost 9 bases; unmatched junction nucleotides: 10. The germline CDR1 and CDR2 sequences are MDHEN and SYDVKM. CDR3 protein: CASSSGTGGPTEQFF. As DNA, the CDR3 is TGTGCCAGCAGCTCCGGGACAGGGGGGCCCACTGAGCAGTTCTTC.